This T cell receptor beta chain is from a study of blood T cell repertoires in COVID-19. In the original workflow: Reference gene primer amplification gave nucleated cell count estimates. Generated by immunoSEQ multiplex PCR, the TCRdb table keeps only in-frame clones and is missing some. V and J calls and clone size follow that table, whereas D and trimming were derived from the DNA. Of about 82,000 clones detected, over 70% appear once; the ten largest clones hold around 12%. The ends were cut back, 5 bases at V and 3 bases at J, with 7 bases in the middle. Germline CDR1 and CDR2: SGHAT and FQNNGV. This CDR3 comprises 12 residues.

This TCR was recovered from a woman in her forties with active or convalescent COVID-19. The rearrangement links TRBV11-2 to TRBJ1-2, with D perhaps matching TRBD1 (5 bases). Sequences were obtained from peripheral blood. The CDR3 region is CASSPTDYGYTF. As DNA, the CDR3 is TGTGCCAGCAGCCCGACAGACTATGGCTACACCTTC.